The rows below give T cell receptor beta chains drawn from one sample of a study of OX40 agonist ivuxolimab in advanced cancers. Repertoires were generated with immunoSEQ multiplex PCR, while TCRdb's copy carries only in-frame clones and drops some. The sample includes approximately 80,000 clones, roughly 94% seen only once; the top ten take around 9.6%. The sample consisted of CD4+ or CD8+ T cells sorted from blood, taken in a trial of the OX40 agonist ivuxolimab. The receptors come from an adult with an advanced solid tumor such as melanoma, head and neck, liver or kidney cancer. Each CDR3 is given with its conserved first and last residue. D genes are given only for firm matches. Size values are once, few and many counts, or a class for expanded clones, and some rows have none.

j_gene	abundance	d_gene	v_gene	CDR3nt	CDR3aa
TRBJ2-7	NA	TRBD1	TRBV28	TGTGCCAGCAGTTTCCCGGGACAGACCTACGAGCAGTACTTC	CASSFPGQTYEQYF
TRBJ2-5	NA	TRBD1	TRBV5-1	TGCGCCAGCAGCATACCGGGACAGGGGTTGGAGACCCAGTACTTC	CASSIPGQGLETQYF
TRBJ1-6	few	NA	TRBV25-1	TGTGCCAGCAGTGAGGGAAATTCACCCCTCCACTTT	CASSEGNSPLHF
TRBJ1-4	few	NA	TRBV15	TGTGCCACCAGCAGAGAGGGCAGGGCTGAAAAACTGTTTTTT	CATSREGRAEKLFF
TRBJ1-1	NA	TRBD1	TRBV7-9	TGTGCCAGCAGCTTAGGAAGGGGGCAAAACACTGAAGCTTTCTTT	CASSLGRGQNTEAFF
TRBJ2-1	NA	NA	TRBV11-3	TGTGCCAGCAGCTTAGATACGGTATCCTACAATGAGCAGTTCTTC	CASSLDTVSYNEQFF
TRBJ2-3	NA	TRBD2	TRBV9	TGTGCCAGCAGCGGCGGCGGGGGGACAGATACGCAGTATTTT	CASSGGGGTDTQYF
TRBJ1-1	NA	NA	TRBV13	TGTGCCAGCAGCAACCCGGGGGCAGGGGACACTGAAGCTTTCTTT	CASSNPGAGDTEAFF
TRBJ2-7	NA	NA	TRBV10-3	TGTGCCATCAGTGAGAGGGGGACATCCAACTACGAGCAGTACTTC	CAISERGTSNYEQYF
TRBJ2-7	NA	NA	TRBV6-1	TGTGCCAGCAGTGGCCATTTAATGAGTCCCTACGAGCAGTACTTC	CASSGHLMSPYEQYF
TRBJ1-4	NA	NA	TRBV19	TGTGCCAGTAGTCCCTTGACGGCGACTAATGAAAAACTGTTTTTT	CASSPLTATNEKLFF
TRBJ1-3	NA	NA	TRBV19	TGTGCCAGTAGTATCCGGTTCTCTGGAAACACCATATATTTT	CASSIRFSGNTIYF
TRBJ2-5	NA	NA	TRBV9	TGTGCCAGCAGCGCCCTTGGGACGGAAGAGACCCAGTACTTC	CASSALGTEETQYF
TRBJ2-1	NA	NA	TRBV18	TGTGCCAGCTCACCAGAACTAGCTTCCTACAATGAGCAGTTCTTC	CASSPELASYNEQFF
TRBJ2-3	NA	NA	TRBV4-1	TGCGCCAGCACGCGTGATGGGGGAGGGGGTGATACGCAGTATTTT	CASTRDGGGGDTQYF
TRBJ1-3	NA	NA	TRBV4-1	TGCGCCAGCAGCCAAGTTTATGGGAGGAACGCTGGAAACACCATATATTTT	CASSQVYGRNAGNTIYF
TRBJ2-4	NA	NA	TRBV21-1	TGTGCCAGCAGCAAAGGAAAGGCCAAACGAGGAGCCAAAAACATTCAGTACTTC	CASSKGKAKRGAKNIQYF
TRBJ2-2	once	TRBD2	TRBV27	TGTGCCAGCAGACCAGCGACTAGCGGGAGGATACCCGGGGAGCTGTTTTTT	CASRPATSGRIPGELFF
TRBJ2-3	NA	TRBD2	TRBV9	TGTGCCAGCAGCGTAGAGGCCTCTAGCGGGAGGGATGCAGATACGCAGTATTTT	CASSVEASSGRDADTQYF
TRBJ1-5	NA	NA	TRBV15	TGTGCCACCCAATTGGGGGGAAGGGACAATCAGCCCCAGCATTTT	CATQLGGRDNQPQHF
TRBJ2-3	NA	NA	TRBV11-3	TGTGCCAGCAGCACCCCGGAAGGGCCAGATACGCAGTATTTT	CASSTPEGPDTQYF
TRBJ2-7	NA	NA	TRBV27	TGTGCCAGCAGTCATTCGAACGAGCAGTACTTC	CASSHSNEQYF
TRBJ2-3	NA	TRBD1	TRBV9	TGTGCCAGCAGCCTGGACTCGGGACAGGTGGCAGATACGCAGTATTTT	CASSLDSGQVADTQYF
TRBJ2-1	NA	NA	TRBV4-3	TGCGCCAGCAGCCGGGCTACCCTAAGCTCCTACAATGAGCAGTTCTTC	CASSRATLSSYNEQFF
TRBJ1-1	NA	NA	TRBV13	TGTGCCAGCTTTAGGAGGGGGGGCTTAGAAGCTTTCTTT	CASFRRGGLEAFF
TRBJ2-3	once	NA	TRBV19	TGTGCCAGTAGTCTACAGGGTTCAGATACGCAGTATTTT	CASSLQGSDTQYF
TRBJ2-3	NA	TRBD2	TRBV9	TGTGCCAGCAGCAAGACTAGCGGGGGGGCACTGCATACGCAGTATTTT	CASSKTSGGALHTQYF
TRBJ2-7	NA	NA	TRBV27	TGTGCCAGCTCCCAAGGGGTGCGCGAGCAGTACTTC	CASSQGVREQYF
TRBJ2-7	NA	NA	TRBV6-1	TGTGCCAGCAGAGGGGACTACGAGCAGTACTTC	CASRGDYEQYF
TRBJ2-7	NA	TRBD2	TRBV4-2	TGTGCCAGCAGCCAAGAACTAGCGCCTTACGAGCAGTACTTC	CASSQELAPYEQYF
TRBJ2-7	NA	NA	TRBV30	TGTGCCTGGAGTCAAGCTTACTCATCCTACGAGCAGTACTTC	CAWSQAYSSYEQYF
TRBJ1-3	NA	NA	TRBV7-2	TGTGCCAGCAGCCTCGGGACGGCTGGAAACACCATATATTTT	CASSLGTAGNTIYF
TRBJ2-2	NA	NA	TRBV9	TGTGCCAGCAGCGACGGGACTTCGAACACCGGGGAGCTGTTTTTT	CASSDGTSNTGELFF
TRBJ2-1	NA	NA	TRBV4-3	TGCGCCAGCAGCCAAGATCAAAGGAATGAGCAGTTCTTC	CASSQDQRNEQFF
TRBJ2-5	NA	NA	TRBV28	TGTGCCAGCAAGGAGCGTGGTAGGGAGACCCAGTACTTC	CASKERGRETQYF
TRBJ1-4	NA	NA	TRBV11-2	TGTGCCAGCACCCAGACAGATGAAAAACTGTTTTTT	CASTQTDEKLFF
TRBJ2-6	NA	NA	TRBV19	TGTGCCAGTAGATGGGGGGCTGGGGCCAACGTCCTGACTTTC	CASRWGAGANVLTF
TRBJ2-3	NA	NA	TRBV7-8	TGTGCCAGCAGCTTAGACTTGGACACAGATACGCAGTATTTT	CASSLDLDTDTQYF
TRBJ1-5	once	NA	TRBV28	TGTGCCAGCATCCCCCGAATGGAGAGACACAATCAGCCCCAGCATTTT	CASIPRMERHNQPQHF
TRBJ2-5	NA	NA	TRBV27	TGTGCCAGCAGTCTCATCAGTTCGGTGGGGGAGACCCAGTACTTC	CASSLISSVGETQYF
TRBJ1-4	NA	NA	TRBV19	TGTGCCAGTAGTAGACAGACTAGTGAAAAACTGTTTTTT	CASSRQTSEKLFF
TRBJ1-3	NA	NA	TRBV10-2	TGCGCCAGCAGTGAAGACAGAGGAAACACCATATATTTT	CASSEDRGNTIYF
TRBJ2-5	NA	TRBD1	TRBV7-8	TGTGCCAGCAGCTTTTGGGACAGAGACCAAGAAACCCAGTACTTC	CASSFWDRDQETQYF
TRBJ2-3	NA	NA	TRBV10-1	TGCGCCAGCAGTGACTACCGCACAGATACGCAGTATTTT	CASSDYRTDTQYF
TRBJ2-3	NA	TRBD1	TRBV28	TGTGCCAGCAGTTTAGATATTTCCGGGACAGCCTCGAGCACAGATACGCAGTATTTT	CASSLDISGTASSTDTQYF
TRBJ2-7	NA	TRBD1	TRBV28	TGTGCCAGCAGTTTAGGAGTTGGGACAGGGGAAAGGTACGAGCAGTACTTC	CASSLGVGTGERYEQYF
TRBJ2-7	NA	TRBD1	TRBV18	TGTGCCAGCTCACCCCAGGGGGACGGCTACGAGCAGTACTTC	CASSPQGDGYEQYF
TRBJ2-1	NA	TRBD2	TRBV9	TGTGCCAGCAGCGTAGGAGTAATGGCGGGAGAGGTTGAGCAGTTCTTC	CASSVGVMAGEVEQFF
TRBJ2-7	NA	TRBD1	TRBV2	TGTGCCAGCCCGGGACAGGGGTCCTACGAGCAGTACTTC	CASPGQGSYEQYF
TRBJ2-7	NA	TRBD2	TRBV4-1	TGCGCCAGCAGCCAAGATTCTACGGGAGGGCCAGGAGATTCCTACGAGCAGTACTTC	CASSQDSTGGPGDSYEQYF
TRBJ2-2	NA	NA	TRBV18	TGTGCCAGCTCACCGTTAATAGACCGGGAAAAGGAGAACACCGGGGAGCTGTTTTTT	CASSPLIDREKENTGELFF
TRBJ1-2	NA	TRBD1	TRBV6-5	TGTGCCAGCAGTTACGGACAGGGTGGATATGGCTACACCTTC	CASSYGQGGYGYTF
TRBJ2-1	NA	NA	TRBV2	TGTGCCAGCAGTGAAGGGCAGGGGATGTACAATGAGCAGTTCTTC	CASSEGQGMYNEQFF
TRBJ2-1	NA	NA	TRBV5-8	TGTGCCAGCAGCTTGGACGGGATAAACGATGAGCAGTTCTTC	CASSLDGINDEQFF
TRBJ1-5	once	NA	TRBV4-1	TGCGCCAGCAGCCAAGATGAAACAAATCAGCCCCAGCATTTT	CASSQDETNQPQHF
TRBJ1-5	NA	TRBD1	TRBV5-1	TGCGCCAGCAGCTTGGGACAGGGGAGCAATCAGCCCCAGCATTTT	CASSLGQGSNQPQHF